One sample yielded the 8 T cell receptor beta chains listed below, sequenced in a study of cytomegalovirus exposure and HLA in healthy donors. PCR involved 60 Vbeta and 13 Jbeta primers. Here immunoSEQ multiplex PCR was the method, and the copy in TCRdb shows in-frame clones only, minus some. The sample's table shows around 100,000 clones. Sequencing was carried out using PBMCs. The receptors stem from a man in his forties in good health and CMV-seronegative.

This CDR3 reads CASSLEGQVSSYEQYF. DNA of the CDR3: TGTGCCAGCAGCTTAGAGGGACAGGTTAGCTCCTACGAGCAGTACTTC. The chain combines TRBV11-2 with TRBJ2-7; 8 bases align to TRBD1. This CDR3 spans 16 amino acids. The germline gives CDR1 SGHAT, CDR2 FQNNGV. The J segment lost 0 bases and the V segment lost 0 bases, leaving 4 bases of the junction unmatched. The full variable domain, with the rest looked up from reference TRBV11-2 and TRBJ2-7, is EAGVAQSPRYKIIEKRQSVAFWCNPISGHATLYWYQQILGQGPKLLIQFQNNGVVDDSQLPKDRFSAERLKGVDSTLKIQPAKLEDSAVYLCASSLEGQVSSYEQYFGPGTRLTVT.

The CDR3 loop reads CASRRTINQPQHF. Written as DNA, the CDR3 is TGTGCCAGCAGAAGGACTATCAATCAGCCCCAGCATTTT. The gene calls are TRBV7-2 and TRBJ1-5; D remains ambiguous. The V gene's germline CDR1 is SGHTA and CDR2 FQGNSA. This CDR3 region has 13 residues. The V and J ends lost 6 bases and 3 bases respectively, with 9 bases between them.

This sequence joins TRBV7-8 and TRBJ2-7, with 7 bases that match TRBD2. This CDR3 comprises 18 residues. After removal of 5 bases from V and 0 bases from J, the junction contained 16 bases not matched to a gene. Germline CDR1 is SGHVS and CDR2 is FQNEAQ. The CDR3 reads CASSPSSPLADHSYEQYF. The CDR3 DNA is TGTGCCAGCAGCCCGAGTTCCCCTCTAGCGGACCACTCCTACGAGCAGTACTTC. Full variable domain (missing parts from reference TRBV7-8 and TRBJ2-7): GAGVSQSPRYKVAKRGQDVALRCDPISGHVSLFWYQQALGQGPEFLTYFQNEAQLDKSGLPSDRFFAERPEGSVSTLKIQRTQQEDSAVYLCASSPSSPLADHSYEQYFGPGTRLTVT.

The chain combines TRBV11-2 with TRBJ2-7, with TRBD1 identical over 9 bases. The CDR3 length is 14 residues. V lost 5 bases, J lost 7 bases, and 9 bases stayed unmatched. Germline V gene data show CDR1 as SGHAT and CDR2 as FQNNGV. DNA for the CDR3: TGTGCCAGCAGCCACCCCGGACAGGGGAGGGAGCAGTACTTC. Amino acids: CASSHPGQGREQYF.

The DNA for the CDR3 is TGTGCCAGCAGTGAATCAGGGCTGAACACTGAAGCTTTCTTT. Translating it yields CASSESGLNTEAFF. This chain joins TRBV6-1 and TRBJ1-1, with D maybe TRBD1 (5 bases). The germline V gene has CDR1 MNHNS and CDR2 SASEGT. The CDR3 totals 14 residues. V was trimmed by 2 bases and J by 0 bases, leaving 7 bases between them.

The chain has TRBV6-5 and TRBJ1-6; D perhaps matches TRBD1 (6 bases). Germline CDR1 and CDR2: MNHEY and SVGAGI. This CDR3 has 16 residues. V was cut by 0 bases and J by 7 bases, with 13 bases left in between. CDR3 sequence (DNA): TGTGCCAGCAGTTACTCGGGTTTTACAGGGAATTCACCCCTCCACTTT. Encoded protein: CASSYSGFTGNSPLHF.

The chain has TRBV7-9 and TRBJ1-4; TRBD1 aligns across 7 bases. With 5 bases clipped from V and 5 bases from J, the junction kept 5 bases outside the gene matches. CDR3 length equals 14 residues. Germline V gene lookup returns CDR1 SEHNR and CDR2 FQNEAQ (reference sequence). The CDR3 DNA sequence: TGTGCCAGCAGCCCGGGAGGGGGCAATGAAAAACTGTTTTTT. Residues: CASSPGGGNEKLFF.

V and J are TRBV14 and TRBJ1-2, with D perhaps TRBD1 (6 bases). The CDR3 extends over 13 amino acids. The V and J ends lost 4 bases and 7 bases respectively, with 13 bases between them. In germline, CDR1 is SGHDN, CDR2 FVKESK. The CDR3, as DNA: TGTGCCAGCAGCCTCCAGGGGCCCGGTGGCTACACCTTC. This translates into CASSLQGPGGYTF.